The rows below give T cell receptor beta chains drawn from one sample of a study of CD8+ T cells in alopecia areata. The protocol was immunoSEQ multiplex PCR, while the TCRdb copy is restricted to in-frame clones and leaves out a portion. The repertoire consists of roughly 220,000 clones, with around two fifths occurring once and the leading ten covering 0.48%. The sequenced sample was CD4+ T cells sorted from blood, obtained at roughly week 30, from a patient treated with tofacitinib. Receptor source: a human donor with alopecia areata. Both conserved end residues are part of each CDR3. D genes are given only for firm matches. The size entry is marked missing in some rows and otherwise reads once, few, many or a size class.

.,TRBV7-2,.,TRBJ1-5,CASSLGLGQNQPQHF,TGTGCCAGCAGCTTAGGATTAGGACAAAATCAGCCCCAGCATTTT
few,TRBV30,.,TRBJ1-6,CAWSEGPGRSPLHF,TGTGCCTGGAGTGAGGGCCCTGGGCGGTCACCCCTCCACTTT
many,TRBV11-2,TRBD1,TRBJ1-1,CASSLDRGQEAFF,TGTGCCAGCAGCTTAGACAGGGGGCAAGAAGCTTTCTTT
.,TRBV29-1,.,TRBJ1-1,CSVTGRRGMNTEAFF,TGCAGCGTGACGGGAAGGCGCGGTATGAACACTGAAGCTTTCTTT
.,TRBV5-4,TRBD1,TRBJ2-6,CASSAPGQGASGANVLTF,TGTGCCAGCAGCGCACCGGGACAGGGGGCCTCTGGGGCCAACGTCCTGACTTTC
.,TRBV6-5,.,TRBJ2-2,CASSYSRAGATGELFF,TGTGCCAGCAGTTACTCGAGGGCAGGGGCAACCGGGGAGCTGTTTTTT
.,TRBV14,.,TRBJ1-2,CASSLSGTSNYGYTF,TGTGCCAGCAGCCTTTCCGGGACCTCGAACTATGGCTACACCTTC
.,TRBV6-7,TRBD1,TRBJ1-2,CASTHRGTRCYTF,TGTGCCAGCACTCACAGGGGGACCCGTTGCTACACCTTC
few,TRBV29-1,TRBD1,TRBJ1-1,CSVSEGAGEAFF,TGCAGCGTCTCCGAGGGGGCTGGTGAAGCTTTCTTT
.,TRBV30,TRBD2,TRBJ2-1,CAWSGAGVSMGEQFF,TGTGCCTGGAGTGGAGCGGGAGTTTCGATGGGTGAGCAGTTCTTC
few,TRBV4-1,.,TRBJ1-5,CASSSQGAQPQHF,TGCGCCAGCAGCTCCCAGGGCGCCCAGCCCCAGCATTTT
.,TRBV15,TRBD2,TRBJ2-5,CATSRAPGGREETQYF,TGTGCCACCAGCAGGGCTCCGGGAGGGAGGGAAGAGACCCAGTACTTC
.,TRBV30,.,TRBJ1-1,CAWSVAGYTEAFF,TGTGCCTGGAGTGTGGCCGGCTACACTGAAGCTTTCTTT
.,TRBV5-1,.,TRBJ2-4,CASSLAPGSAKNIQYF,TGCGCCAGCAGCTTGGCCCCGGGGTCGGCCAAAAACATTCAGTACTTC
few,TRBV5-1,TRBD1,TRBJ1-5,CASSSGTGNYQPQHF,TGCGCCAGCAGCTCCGGGACAGGGAACTATCAGCCCCAGCATTTT
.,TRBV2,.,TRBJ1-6,CASTDPGGPGISPLHF,TGTGCCAGCACCGACCCAGGAGGTCCTGGGATTTCACCCCTCCACTTT
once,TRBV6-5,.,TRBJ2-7,CASSYSAVVYEQYF,TGTGCCAGCAGTTACTCGGCAGTGGTCTACGAGCAGTACTTC
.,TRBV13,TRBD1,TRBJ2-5,CASSSRGRRGETQYF,TGTGCCAGCAGCTCCAGGGGGCGACGAGGGGAGACCCAGTACTTC